This entry lists 28 T cell receptor beta chains sequenced from one sample in a study of shared clonotypes between healthy human individuals. The protocol was immunoSEQ multiplex PCR, while the TCRdb copy is restricted to in-frame clones and leaves out a portion. The sample records about 820,000 clones, 92% being singletons. CD45RO-negative, CCR7-selected cells formed the naive CD8 fraction, which excluded terminally differentiated effector memory CD45RA+ cells. The material sequenced was naive CD8+ T cells sorted from blood. Receptors originate from a man aged 25-40 years in good health.

The chain joins TRBV12-5 to TRBJ2-7; the D gene could be TRBD1 or TRBD2 (5 bases each). CDR1 is LGHNT and CDR2 is FRNRAP in the germline V gene. The germline V and J ends were trimmed by 0 bases and 5 bases, with 14 bases remaining between them. This CDR3 spans 15 amino acids. For the CDR3, the DNA is TGTGCTAGTGGTTTGGTAGTAGGGACCCGCAACGAGCAGTACTTC. Translation gives CASGLVVGTRNEQYF.

V usage is TRBV6-5 and J usage is TRBJ2-3, with TRBD2 matching over 7 bases. This CDR3 contains 13 residues. Unmatched junction bases numbered 4, after V lost 7 bases and J lost 3 bases. CDR1 is MNHEY, CDR2 SVGAGI, per germline. This CDR3 is CASKLGGTDTQYF. In nucleotides, the CDR3 is TGTGCCAGCAAATTGGGGGGGACAGATACGCAGTATTTT.

This clone was seen a few times. This sequence joins TRBV1 and TRBJ2-1; TRBD2, the D gene given by the table, was not confirmed from the DNA. TRBV1 is a pseudogene. The CDR3 is made up of 17 amino acids. The CDR3 DNA is TGCACCAGCAGCCAAGGCCTGGGACTAGCGGCTTACAATGAGCAGTTCTTC. Protein sequence: CTSSQGLGLAAYNEQFF.

With respect to this clone: Other DNA sequences in this sample translate to the same CDR3. The V call is TRBV4-3, the J call TRBJ2-7, with 7 positions matching TRBD1. Germline V lookup: CDR1 LGHNA, CDR2 YSLEER. V gave up 0 bases and J gave up 0 bases; unmatched junction bases: 2. The CDR3 is 15 amino acids. The CDR3 loop reads CASSQDRGSSYEQYF. DNA for the CDR3: TGCGCCAGCAGCCAAGACAGGGGGTCCTCCTACGAGCAGTACTTC.

The sample holds one count of this clone. J is TRBJ2-3 and V is TRBV7-3, with 7 bases aligning to TRBD1. V lost 1 base and J lost 4; bases outside the gene matches: 5. The CDR3 covers 15 residues. In germline, CDR1 is SGHTA, CDR2 FQGTGA. The CDR3 DNA sequence: TGTGCCAGCAGCTTAATTGAGGGGGCTGCAGATACGCAGTATTTT. It is translated as CASSLIEGAADTQYF.

V is TRBV7-6 and J is TRBJ2-1; a weak D match, TRBD2 (7 bases). The CDR3 contains 18 residues. Germline lookup yields CDR1 SGHVS and CDR2 FNYEAQ. Between the trimmed V and J ends, which lost 2 bases and 2 bases, there was a span of 19 bases. CDR3 sequence (DNA): TGTGCCAGCAGCTTATCAACAGGGTTAGCGGGCCCCTACAATGAGCAGTTCTTC. The encoded protein is CASSLSTGLAGPYNEQFF.

This clone appeared a few times. The sample carries other DNA sequences with the same CDR3. This chain connects TRBV11-2 to TRBJ2-1; 7 positions match TRBD2. V was pared by 2 bases and J by 2 bases, with 0 bases of the junction left unmatched. The CDR3 spans 14 residues. Germline V gene data show CDR1 as SGHAT and CDR2 as FQNNGV. The CDR3 bases are TGTGCCAGCAGCTTACTAGCGGCCTACAATGAGCAGTTCTTC. Translating gives CASSLLAAYNEQFF.

The chain combines TRBV5-4 with TRBJ2-7, with TRBD2 matching over 8 bases. The CDR3 has 14 amino acids. V was pared by 3 bases and J by 3 bases, with 5 bases of the junction left unmatched. Germline CDR1 and CDR2: SGHNT and YYREEE (reference sequence). CDR3 region: CASSSGLGNYEQYF. The CDR3 DNA is TGTGCCAGCAGCTCGGGACTAGGGAACTACGAGCAGTACTTC.

The chain employs TRBV14 and TRBJ2-3; D unclear. Germline V gene sequence: CDR1 SGHDN, CDR2 FVKESK. The length of the CDR3 is 12 residues. V was clipped by 4 bases and J by 2 bases, with 4 bases between them. The CDR3: CASSRTTDTQYF. In DNA, the CDR3 is TGTGCCAGCAGCCGAACCACAGATACGCAGTATTTT.

Details on this clone: Other DNA sequences in this specimen translate into the identical CDR3. The rearrangement joins TRBV7-9 to TRBJ1-4; tentatively, D is TRBD1 (6 bases). CDR1 and CDR2 (germline): SEHNR, FQNEAQ (reference sequence). With 0 bases removed from V and 7 bases from J, the gap between germline ends came to 9 bases. The CDR3 is 14 amino acids. As DNA, the CDR3 is TGTGCCAGCAGCTTAGCGGGGGGCCGTGAAAAACTGTTTTTT. This gives the protein CASSLAGGREKLFF.

The chain uses TRBV6-5 and TRBJ2-2; TRBD2 is a possible D gene (6 bases). This CDR3 has 15 residues. V was shortened by 4 bases and J by 4 bases, with 13 bases between the two germline ends. The germline CDR1 and CDR2 sequences are MNHEY and SVGAGI. CDR3 protein: CASSFYLEGTGELFF. CDR3 sequence (DNA): TGTGCCAGCAGTTTTTATTTGGAGGGCACCGGGGAGCTGTTTTTT.

The chain joins TRBV6-5 to TRBJ1-3; D ambiguous. V was cut by 0 bases and J by 3 bases, with 12 bases left in between. The length of the CDR3 is 16 residues. Germline V gives CDR1 MNHEY, CDR2 SVGAGI. As DNA, the CDR3 is TGTGCCAGCAGTTACTCGCAGGTTGTCCTTGGAAACACCATATATTTT. Amino acid sequence: CASSYSQVVLGNTIYF.

The chain links TRBV2 to TRBJ2-3; TRBD1 might be the D (5 bases). Trimming removed 4 bases at V and 2 bases at J, with 7 bases between. Germline V gene lookup returns CDR1 SNHLY and CDR2 FYNNEI. The CDR3 contains 13 residues. CDR3 coding DNA: TGTGCCAGCAGTGGGACACTCACAGATACGCAGTATTTT. It codes for CASSGTLTDTQYF. The variable domain in full, completed from reference TRBV2 and TRBJ2-3, reads EPEVTQTPSHQVTQMGQEVILRCVPISNHLYFYWYRQILGQKVEFLVSFYNNEISEKSEIFDDQFSVERPDGSNFTLKIRSTKLEDSAMYFCASSGTLTDTQYFGPGTRLTVL.

The chain uses TRBV19 and TRBJ2-3; 10 bases are a match to TRBD1. The CDR3 runs 12 residues. V gave up 8 bases and J gave up 6 bases; unmatched junction bases: 2. Germline V gene sequence: CDR1 LNHDA, CDR2 SQIVND (reference sequence). The CDR3 DNA follows: TGTGCCAGTGGACAGGGGGTGGATACGCAGTATTTT. This gives the protein CASGQGVDTQYF. Full variable domain (missing parts from reference TRBV19 and TRBJ2-3): DGGITQSPKYLFRKEGQNVTLSCEQNLNHDAMYWYRQDPGQGLRLIYYSQIVNDFQKGDIAEGYSVSREKKESFPLTVTSAQKNPTAFYLCASGQGVDTQYFGPGTRLTVL.

The V gene is TRBV6-5, the J gene TRBJ2-7, with D possibly called TRBD1 or TRBD2 (6 bases each). This CDR3 region has 13 residues. V lost 0 bases, J lost 6 bases, and 9 bases lay in between. Germline CDR1 reads MNHEY; CDR2 reads SVGAGI. CDR3 DNA sequence: TGTGCCAGCAGTTACTCAGGGGGGTTCGAGCAGTACTTC. The encoded protein is CASSYSGGFEQYF.

The gene calls are TRBV9 and TRBJ2-3; D is tentatively TRBD1 or TRBD2 (6 bases each). Deletions cut 4 bases from V and 12 bases from J, with 12 bases between. CDR3 length equals 11 residues. Germline CDR1 is SGDLS and CDR2 is YYNGEE. CDR3 DNA: TGTGCCAGCAGCACTCCCGGGGGCCAGTATTTT. It codes for CASSTPGGQYF. Combining the CDR3 with reference TRBV9 and TRBJ2-3 gives the whole variable domain DSGVTQTPKHLITATGQRVTLRCSPRSGDLSVYWYQQSLDQGLQFLIQYYNGEERAKGNILERFSAQQFPDLHSELNLSSLELGDSALYFCASSTPGGQYFGPGTRLTVL.

This chain connects TRBV10-3 to TRBJ1-5; perhaps TRBD1 as D (6 bases). The germline V and J ends were trimmed by 6 bases and 2 bases, with 11 bases remaining between them. Germline V lookup: CDR1 ENHRY, CDR2 SYGVKD. The CDR3 runs to 14 residues. CDR3 in amino acids: CAIRAGVGNQPQHF. The CDR3, as DNA: TGTGCCATCAGGGCAGGGGTAGGCAATCAGCCCCAGCATTTT.

This chain connects TRBV9 to TRBJ2-1; TRBD2 aligns across 8 bases. The J segment lost 2 bases and the V segment lost 0 bases, leaving 10 bases of the junction unmatched. The germline V gene encodes CDR1 SGDLS and CDR2 YYNGEE. CDR3 length: 18 amino acids. The CDR3, as DNA: TGTGCCAGCAGCGTAGTAGCCATGAGCGGGAGTACCTACAATGAGCAGTTCTTC. It is translated as CASSVVAMSGSTYNEQFF. Full variable domain (outside the CDR3, taken from reference TRBV9 and TRBJ2-1): DSGVTQTPKHLITATGQRVTLRCSPRSGDLSVYWYQQSLDQGLQFLIQYYNGEERAKGNILERFSAQQFPDLHSELNLSSLELGDSALYFCASSVVAMSGSTYNEQFFGPGTRLTVL.

Regarding this clone: The identical CDR3 is also encoded by other nucleotide sequences in the sample. The chain carries TRBV29-1 and TRBJ2-2; D ambiguous. The CDR3 totals 13 residues. V lost 2 bases and J 2 bases, leaving 6 bases between the germline ends. Germline V CDR1 and CDR2: SQVTM, ANQGSEA. CDR3 DNA: TGCAGCGTTGAAAGACCTAACACCGGGGAGCTGTTTTTT. Its protein product is CSVERPNTGELFF.

The chain has TRBV6-1 and TRBJ2-7, with D maybe TRBD1 (6 bases). Per the germline V gene, CDR1 is MNHNS and CDR2 is SASEGT. V was trimmed by 7 bases and J by 0 bases, leaving 10 bases between them. The CDR3 is 13 amino acids. CDR3 nucleotides: TGTGCCAGCAACGGACAGAGCTCCTACGAGCAGTACTTC. As protein: CASNGQSSYEQYF.

CDR3: CASLGGGPYEQYF. The CDR3, as DNA: TGTGCCAGCCTGGGCGGGGGTCCCTACGAGCAGTACTTC. The chain carries TRBV6-1 and TRBJ2-7, with 7 bases aligning to TRBD2. CDR3 length: 13 residues. With V trimmed by 8 bases and J by 2 bases, 6 bases remained unmatched. The germline V gene has CDR1 MNHNS and CDR2 SASEGT.

The gene calls are TRBV14 and TRBJ2-7, with D possibly matching TRBD1 (5 bases). The CDR3 length is 15 residues. V was clipped by 1 base and J by 2 bases, with 12 bases between them. Per the germline V gene, CDR1 is SGHDN and CDR2 is FVKESK. Here the CDR3 reads CASSQAAGPAYEQYF. DNA of the CDR3: TGTGCCAGCAGCCAAGCAGCAGGGCCTGCCTACGAGCAGTACTTC. The full variable domain, in which reference TRBV14 and TRBJ2-7 provide the parts outside the CDR3, is EAGVTQFPSHSVIEKGQTVTLRCDPISGHDNLYWYRRVMGKEIKFLLHFVKESKQDESGMPNNRFLAERTGGTYSTLKVQPAELEDSGVYFCASSQAAGPAYEQYFGPGTRLTVT.

This sequence joins TRBV7-2 and TRBJ2-7; 15 positions match TRBD2. This CDR3 has 14 amino acids. Germline-derived CDR1 and CDR2 are SGHTA and FQGNSA. Germline trimming cut 9 bases from V and 3 bases from J; bases unmatched to any gene: 3. The CDR3 bases are TGTGCCAGTGGACTAGCGGGAGGGGGCTACGAGCAGTACTTC. Amino acids: CASGLAGGGYEQYF.

This rearrangement joins TRBV27 to TRBJ2-7; 11 nucleotides match TRBD1. Trimming cost V 2 bases and J 3 bases; bases outside gene matches: 12. CDR3 length equals 18 residues. The germline V gene encodes CDR1 MNHEY and CDR2 SMNVEV (reference sequence). The CDR3 DNA is TGTGCCAGCAGTTTAACCTGGGTAAGGGGACAGGGGGGCTACGAGCAGTACTTC. Translating it yields CASSLTWVRGQGGYEQYF.

This CDR3 reads CASSLDTSLYEQYF. The CDR3 region has the DNA TGTGCCAGCAGCTTAGACACTAGCTTATACGAGCAGTACTTC. The rearrangement uses TRBV7-9 and TRBJ2-7, with a possible D match to TRBD2 (6 bases). Trimming stripped 1 base from V and 4 bases from J, with 11 bases between. CDR3 size: 14 residues. Germline V gene lookup returns CDR1 SEHNR and CDR2 FQNEAQ (reference sequence).

The chain employs TRBV15 and TRBJ2-7; D not resolved. The length of the CDR3 is 15 residues. The germline V gene encodes CDR1 LNHNV and CDR2 YYDKDF (reference sequence). V shed 0 bases and J shed 0 bases, with 9 bases lying between them. In DNA, the CDR3 is TGTGCCACCAGCAGAGATCGGTCAGTCTCCTACGAGCAGTACTTC. Protein: CATSRDRSVSYEQYF.

The genes are TRBV30 and TRBJ2-3; D not certain. This CDR3 has 10 amino acids. V shed 7 bases and J shed 0 bases, with 2 bases lying between them. Germline assignment: CDR1 GTSNPN and CDR2 SVGIG (reference sequence). CDR3 DNA: TGTGCCTCTAGCACAGATACGCAGTATTTT. Encoded protein: CASSTDTQYF.

DNA of the CDR3: TGTGCCAGCAGCGAAGGGGCCGGGGCGAACACTGAAGCTTTCTTT. Translating it yields CASSEGAGANTEAFF. The V and J genes are TRBV9 and TRBJ1-1, with D possibly being TRBD1 (5 bases). The germline V and J ends were trimmed by 3 bases and 1 base, with 13 bases remaining between them. The CDR3 consists of 15 residues. Germline V gives CDR1 SGDLS, CDR2 YYNGEE.